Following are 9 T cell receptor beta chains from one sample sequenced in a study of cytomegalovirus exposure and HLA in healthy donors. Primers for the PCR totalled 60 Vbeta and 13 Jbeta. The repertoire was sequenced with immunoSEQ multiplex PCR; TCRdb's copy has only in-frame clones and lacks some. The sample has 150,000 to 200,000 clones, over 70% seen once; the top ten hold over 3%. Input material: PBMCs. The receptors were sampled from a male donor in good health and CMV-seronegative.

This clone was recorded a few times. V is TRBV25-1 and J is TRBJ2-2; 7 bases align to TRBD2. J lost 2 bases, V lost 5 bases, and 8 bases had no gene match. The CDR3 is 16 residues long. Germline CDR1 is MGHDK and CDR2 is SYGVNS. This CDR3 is CASSSPSGTNTGELFF. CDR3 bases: TGTGCCAGCAGTTCCCCCAGCGGGACTAACACCGGGGAGCTGTTTTTT.

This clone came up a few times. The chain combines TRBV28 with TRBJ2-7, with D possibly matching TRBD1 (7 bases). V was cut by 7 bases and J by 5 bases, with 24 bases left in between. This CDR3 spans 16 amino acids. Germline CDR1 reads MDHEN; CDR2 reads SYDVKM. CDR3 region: CASTTIARQGGHEQYF. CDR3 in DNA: TGTGCCAGCACCACGATCGCTCGACAGGGAGGTCACGAGCAGTACTTC.

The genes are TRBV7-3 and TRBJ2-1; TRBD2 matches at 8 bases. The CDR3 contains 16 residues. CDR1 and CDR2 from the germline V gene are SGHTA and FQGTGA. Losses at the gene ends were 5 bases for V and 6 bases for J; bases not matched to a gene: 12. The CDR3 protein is CASSLGGGGRINEQFF. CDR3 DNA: TGTGCCAGCAGCCTAGGAGGCGGGGGGAGGATCAATGAGCAGTTCTTC.

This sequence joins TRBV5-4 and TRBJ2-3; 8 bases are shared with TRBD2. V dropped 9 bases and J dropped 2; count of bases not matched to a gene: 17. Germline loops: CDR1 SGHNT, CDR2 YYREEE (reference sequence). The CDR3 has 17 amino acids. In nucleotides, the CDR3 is TGTGCCACCCCCAAGGGGCTACCGGGAGGGGACACAGATACGCAGTATTTT. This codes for CATPKGLPGGDTDTQYF.

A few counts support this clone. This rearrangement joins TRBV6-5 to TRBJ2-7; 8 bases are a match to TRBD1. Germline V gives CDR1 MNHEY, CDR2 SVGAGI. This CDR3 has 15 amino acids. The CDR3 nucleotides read TGTGCAGTACAATCTCACGGGACAGGCACCTACGAGCAGTACTTC. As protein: CAVQSHGTGTYEQYF.

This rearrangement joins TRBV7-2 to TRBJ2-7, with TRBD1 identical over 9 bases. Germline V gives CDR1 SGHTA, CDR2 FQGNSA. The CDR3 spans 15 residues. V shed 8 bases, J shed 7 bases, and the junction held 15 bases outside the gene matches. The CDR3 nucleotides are TGTGCCAGCGGCCAATCCGGACAGGGGCTTCGGGAGCAGTACTTC. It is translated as CASGQSGQGLREQYF.

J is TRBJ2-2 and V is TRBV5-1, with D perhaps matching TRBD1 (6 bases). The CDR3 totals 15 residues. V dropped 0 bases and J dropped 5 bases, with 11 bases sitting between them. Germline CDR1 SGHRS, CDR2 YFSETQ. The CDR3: CASSLEGRGTGELFF. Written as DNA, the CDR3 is TGCGCCAGCAGCTTGGAGGGCAGGGGAACCGGGGAGCTGTTTTTT. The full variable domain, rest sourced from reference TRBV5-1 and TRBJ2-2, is KAGVTQTPRYLIKTRGQQVTLSCSPISGHRSVSWYQQTPGQGLQFLFEYFSETQRNKGNFPGRFSGRQFSNSRSEMNVSTLELGDSALYLCASSLEGRGTGELFFGEGSRLTVL.

The CDR3 sequence is CASSVQLQETQYF. In nucleotides, the CDR3 is TGTGCCAGCAGTGTACAGCTCCAAGAGACCCAGTACTTC. The J gene is TRBJ2-5, the V gene TRBV2; no reliable D call. The CDR3 covers 13 residues. The V end was cut by 4 bases, the J end by 1 base, with 7 bases between. The germline V gene encodes CDR1 SNHLY and CDR2 FYNNEI. Variable domain in full (rest from reference TRBV2 and TRBJ2-5): EPEVTQTPSHQVTQMGQEVILRCVPISNHLYFYWYRQILGQKVEFLVSFYNNEISEKSEIFDDQFSVERPDGSNFTLKIRSTKLEDSAMYFCASSVQLQETQYFGPGTRLLVL.

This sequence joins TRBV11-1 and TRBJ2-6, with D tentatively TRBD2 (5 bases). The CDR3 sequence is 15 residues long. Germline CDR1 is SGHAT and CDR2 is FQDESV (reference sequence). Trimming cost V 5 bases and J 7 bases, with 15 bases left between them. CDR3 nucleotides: TGTGCCAGCAGCCCCCGGACTCGGCGAGCCAACGTCCTGACTTTC. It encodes CASSPRTRRANVLTF.